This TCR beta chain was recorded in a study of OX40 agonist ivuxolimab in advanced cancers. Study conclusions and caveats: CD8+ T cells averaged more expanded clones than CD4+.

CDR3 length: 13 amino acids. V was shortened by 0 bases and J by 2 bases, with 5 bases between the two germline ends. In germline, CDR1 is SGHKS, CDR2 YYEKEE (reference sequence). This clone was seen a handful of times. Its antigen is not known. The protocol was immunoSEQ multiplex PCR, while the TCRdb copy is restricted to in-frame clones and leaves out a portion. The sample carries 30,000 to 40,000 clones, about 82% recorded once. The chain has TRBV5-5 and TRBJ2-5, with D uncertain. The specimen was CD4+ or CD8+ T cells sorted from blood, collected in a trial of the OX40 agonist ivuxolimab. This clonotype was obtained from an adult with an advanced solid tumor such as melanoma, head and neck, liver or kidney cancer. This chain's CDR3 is CASSLAYQETQYF. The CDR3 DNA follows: TGTGCCAGCAGCTTGGCCTATCAAGAGACCCAGTACTTC.